This TCR beta chain was captured in a study of blood T cell repertoires in COVID-19. In the study overall: Sample material is recorded as cDNA or gDNA derived from T cells, B-cell-depleted T cells, or PBMCs.

Trimming took 0 bases from V and 6 from J; bases not matched to a gene: 13. Germline CDR1 is SGHDN and CDR2 is FVKESK. This CDR3 spans 19 amino acids. Only in-frame clones appear in the TCRdb table, and some are missing; sequencing was by immunoSEQ multiplex PCR. The table records around 91,000 clones, around 79% of them present only once. This TCR was recovered from an elderly woman with active or convalescent COVID-19. The specimen was peripheral blood. The chain employs TRBV14 and TRBJ2-1; 11 nucleotides align to TRBD2. CDR3 residues: CASSQDWAGLAGGRNEQFF. The CDR3 DNA reads TGTGCCAGCAGCCAAGATTGGGCGGGGCTAGCGGGAGGCCGCAATGAGCAGTTCTTC.